The TCR beta chain described here comes from a study of shared clonotypes between healthy human individuals. Profiling relied on immunoSEQ multiplex PCR, and the TCRdb table lists in-frame clones only, not all of them. Among 2 million to 3 million clones listed, over 85% were seen once. Germline assignment: CDR1 KGHSH and CDR2 LQKENI. This CDR3 has 13 residues. V gave up 0 bases and J gave up 7 bases, with 7 bases separating them. Sequenced sample: naive CD4+ T cells from PBMCs. Sample subset: CD45RA+ positively selected. This TCR was sampled from a man between 18 and 35 years old in good health. Some clones in this sample may be carry-over from other donors' samples. This chain links TRBV18 with TRBJ2-1; D not resolved. The CDR3 coding sequence is TGTGCCAGCTCACCACCGTCACGTAATGAGCAGTTCTTC. It translates to CASSPPSRNEQFF.